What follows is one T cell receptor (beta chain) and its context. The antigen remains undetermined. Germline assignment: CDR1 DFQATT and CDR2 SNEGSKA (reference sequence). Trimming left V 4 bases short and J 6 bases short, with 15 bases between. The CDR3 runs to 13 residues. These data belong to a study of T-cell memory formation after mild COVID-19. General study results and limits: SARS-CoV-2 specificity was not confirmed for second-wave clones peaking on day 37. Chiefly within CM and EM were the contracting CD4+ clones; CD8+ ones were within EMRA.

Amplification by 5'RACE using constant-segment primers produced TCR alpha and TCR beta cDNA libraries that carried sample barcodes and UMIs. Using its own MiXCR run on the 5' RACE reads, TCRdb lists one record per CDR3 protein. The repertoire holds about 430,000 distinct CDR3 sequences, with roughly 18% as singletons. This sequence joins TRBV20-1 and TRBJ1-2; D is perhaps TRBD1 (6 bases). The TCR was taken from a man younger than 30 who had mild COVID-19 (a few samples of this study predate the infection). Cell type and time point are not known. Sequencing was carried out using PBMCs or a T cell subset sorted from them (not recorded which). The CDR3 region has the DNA TGCAGTGCTAACCCACAGGGAATTGATGGCTACACCTTC. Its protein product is CSANPQGIDGYTF.